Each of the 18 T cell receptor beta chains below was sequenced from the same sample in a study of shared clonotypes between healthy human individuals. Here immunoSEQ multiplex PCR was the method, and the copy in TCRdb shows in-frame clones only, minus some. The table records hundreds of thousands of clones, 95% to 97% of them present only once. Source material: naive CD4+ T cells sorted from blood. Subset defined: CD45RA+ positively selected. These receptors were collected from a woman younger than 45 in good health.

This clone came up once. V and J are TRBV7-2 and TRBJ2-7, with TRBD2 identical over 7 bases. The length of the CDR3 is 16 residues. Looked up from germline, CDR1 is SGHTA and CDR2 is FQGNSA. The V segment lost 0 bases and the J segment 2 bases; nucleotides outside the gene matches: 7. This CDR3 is CASSLAGGTTTYEQYF. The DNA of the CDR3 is TGTGCCAGCAGCTTAGCGGGTGGGACTACCACCTACGAGCAGTACTTC. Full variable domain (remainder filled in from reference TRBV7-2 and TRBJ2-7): GAGVSQSPSNKVTEKGKDVELRCDPISGHTALYWYRQSLGQGLEFLIYFQGNSAPDKSGLPSDRFSAERTGGSVSTLTIQRTQQEDSAVYLCASSLAGGTTTYEQYFGPGTRLTVT.

Written as DNA, the CDR3 is TGTGCCAGCAGCTTAGGATCTGGGAGTCAGCCCCAGCATTTT. This translates into CASSLGSGSQPQHF. The chain links TRBV7-9 to TRBJ1-5; no clear D gene. The CDR3 has 14 residues. Germline CDR1 SEHNR, CDR2 FQNEAQ (reference sequence). Trimming left V 1 base short and J 6 bases short, with 10 bases between.

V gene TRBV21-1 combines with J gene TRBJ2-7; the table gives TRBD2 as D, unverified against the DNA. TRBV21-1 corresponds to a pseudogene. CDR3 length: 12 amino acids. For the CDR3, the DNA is TGTGCCAGCAGCAAAGAGGGAGGGTCGCAGTACTTC. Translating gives CASSKEGGSQYF.

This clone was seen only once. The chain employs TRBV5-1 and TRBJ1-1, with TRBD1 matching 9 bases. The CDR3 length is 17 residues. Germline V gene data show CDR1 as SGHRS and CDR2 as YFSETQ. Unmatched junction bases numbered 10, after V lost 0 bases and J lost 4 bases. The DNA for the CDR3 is TGCGCCAGCAGCTTGGGGGGACAGGGAGAGGGTGGCACTGAAGCTTTCTTT. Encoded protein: CASSLGGQGEGGTEAFF.

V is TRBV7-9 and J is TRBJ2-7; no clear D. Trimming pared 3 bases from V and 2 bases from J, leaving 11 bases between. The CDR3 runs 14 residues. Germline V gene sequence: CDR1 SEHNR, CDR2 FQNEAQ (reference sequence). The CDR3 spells CASSFSGPPYEQYF. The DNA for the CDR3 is TGTGCCAGCAGCTTTTCAGGACCCCCCTACGAGCAGTACTTC.

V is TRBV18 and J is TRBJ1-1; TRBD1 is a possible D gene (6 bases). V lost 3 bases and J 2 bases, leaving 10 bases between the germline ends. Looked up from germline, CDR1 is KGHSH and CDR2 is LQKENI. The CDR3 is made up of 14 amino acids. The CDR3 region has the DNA TGTGCCAGCTCACCTCAGGGGTCTAACACTGAAGCTTTCTTT. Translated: CASSPQGSNTEAFF.

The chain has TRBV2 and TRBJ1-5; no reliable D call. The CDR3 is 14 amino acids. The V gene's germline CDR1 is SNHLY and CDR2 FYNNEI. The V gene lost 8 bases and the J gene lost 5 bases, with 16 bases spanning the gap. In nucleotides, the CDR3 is TGTGCCAGCGGGCGGCGGTGGGTAGATCAGCCCCAGCATTTT. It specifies CASGRRWVDQPQHF.

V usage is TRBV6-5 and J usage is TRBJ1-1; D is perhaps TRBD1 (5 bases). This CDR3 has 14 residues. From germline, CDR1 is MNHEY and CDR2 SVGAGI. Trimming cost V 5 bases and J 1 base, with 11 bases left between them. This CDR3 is CASSPRQQNTEAFF. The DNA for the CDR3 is TGTGCCAGCAGTCCGCGACAGCAGAACACTGAAGCTTTCTTT.

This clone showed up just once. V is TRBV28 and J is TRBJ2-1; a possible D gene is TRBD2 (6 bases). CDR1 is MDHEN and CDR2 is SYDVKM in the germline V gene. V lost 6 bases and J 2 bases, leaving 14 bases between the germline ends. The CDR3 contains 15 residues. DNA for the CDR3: TGTGCCAGCAGCACAGCGGAGGGTGCCTACAATGAGCAGTTCTTC. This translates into CASSTAEGAYNEQFF.

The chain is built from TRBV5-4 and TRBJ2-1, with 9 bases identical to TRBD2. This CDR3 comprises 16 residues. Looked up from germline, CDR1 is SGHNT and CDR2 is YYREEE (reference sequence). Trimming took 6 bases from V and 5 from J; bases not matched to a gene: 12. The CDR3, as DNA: TGTGCCAGCAAATCATTGGCGACTAGCGGACACAATGAGCAGTTCTTC. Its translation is CASKSLATSGHNEQFF. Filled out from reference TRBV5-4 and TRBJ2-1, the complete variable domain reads ETGVTQSPTHLIKTRGQQVTLRCSSQSGHNTVSWYQQALGQGPQFIFQYYREEENGRGNFPPRFSGLQFPNYSSELNVNALELDDSALYLCASKSLATSGHNEQFFGPGTRLTVL.

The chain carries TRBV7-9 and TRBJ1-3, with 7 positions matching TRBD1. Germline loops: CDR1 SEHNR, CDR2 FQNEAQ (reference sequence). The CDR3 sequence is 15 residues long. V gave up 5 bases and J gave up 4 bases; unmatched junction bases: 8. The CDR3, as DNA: TGTGCCAGCAGCCCCAGGGGGACACAAGGAAACACCATATATTTT. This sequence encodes CASSPRGTQGNTIYF.

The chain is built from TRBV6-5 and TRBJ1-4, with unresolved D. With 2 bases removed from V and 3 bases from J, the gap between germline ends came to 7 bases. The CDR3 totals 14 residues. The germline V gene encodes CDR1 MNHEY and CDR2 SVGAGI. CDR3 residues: CASSYNGPNEKLFF. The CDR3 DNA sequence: TGTGCCAGCAGTTACAATGGTCCTAATGAAAAACTGTTTTTT.

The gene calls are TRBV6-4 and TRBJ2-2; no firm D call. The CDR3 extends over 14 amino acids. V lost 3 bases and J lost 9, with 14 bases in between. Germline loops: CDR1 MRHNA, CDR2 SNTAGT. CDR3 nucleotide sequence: TGTGCCAGCAGTGAAAGCGTGGGTGCCCGGGAGCTGTTTTTT. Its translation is CASSESVGARELFF.

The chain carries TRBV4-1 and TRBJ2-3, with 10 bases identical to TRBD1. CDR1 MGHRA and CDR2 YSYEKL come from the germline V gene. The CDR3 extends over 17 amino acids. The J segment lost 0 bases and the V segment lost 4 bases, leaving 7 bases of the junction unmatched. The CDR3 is CASSRTPGQGSTDTQYF. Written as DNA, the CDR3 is TGCGCCAGCAGCCGAACCCCGGGACAGGGGAGCACAGATACGCAGTATTTT.

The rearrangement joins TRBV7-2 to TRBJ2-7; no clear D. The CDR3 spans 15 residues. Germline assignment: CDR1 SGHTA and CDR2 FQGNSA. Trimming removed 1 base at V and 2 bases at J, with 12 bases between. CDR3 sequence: CASSLGPSDAYEQYF. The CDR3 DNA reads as TGTGCCAGCAGCTTAGGCCCCTCCGACGCCTACGAGCAGTACTTC. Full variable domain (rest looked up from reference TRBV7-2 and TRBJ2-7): GAGVSQSPSNKVTEKGKDVELRCDPISGHTALYWYRQSLGQGLEFLIYFQGNSAPDKSGLPSDRFSAERTGGSVSTLTIQRTQQEDSAVYLCASSLGPSDAYEQYFGPGTRLTVT.

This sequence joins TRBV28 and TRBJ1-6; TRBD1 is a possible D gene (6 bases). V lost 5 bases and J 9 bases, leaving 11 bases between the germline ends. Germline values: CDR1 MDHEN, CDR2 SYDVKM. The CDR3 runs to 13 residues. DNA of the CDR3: TGTGCCAGCAGTCCACCCAGGGGTTCACCCCTCCACTTT. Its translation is CASSPPRGSPLHF.

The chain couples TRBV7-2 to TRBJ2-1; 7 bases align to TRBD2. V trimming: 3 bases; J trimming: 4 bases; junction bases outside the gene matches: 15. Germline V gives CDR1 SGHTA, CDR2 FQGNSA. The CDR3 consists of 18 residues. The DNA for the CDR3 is TGTGCCAGCAGCTTGTGGGGTATAAGCGGGACGAAATACAATGAGCAGTTCTTC. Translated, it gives CASSLWGISGTKYNEQFF.

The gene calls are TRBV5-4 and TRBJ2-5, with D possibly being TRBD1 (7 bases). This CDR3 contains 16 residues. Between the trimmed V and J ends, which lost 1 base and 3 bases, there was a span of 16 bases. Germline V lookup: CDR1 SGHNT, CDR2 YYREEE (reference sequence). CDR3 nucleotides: TGTGCCAGCAGCTTGCCGGGCAGGGGGGCAGAAGAGACCCAGTACTTC. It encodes CASSLPGRGAEETQYF. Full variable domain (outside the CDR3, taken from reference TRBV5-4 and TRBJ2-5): ETGVTQSPTHLIKTRGQQVTLRCSSQSGHNTVSWYQQALGQGPQFIFQYYREEENGRGNFPPRFSGLQFPNYSSELNVNALELDDSALYLCASSLPGRGAEETQYFGPGTRLLVL.